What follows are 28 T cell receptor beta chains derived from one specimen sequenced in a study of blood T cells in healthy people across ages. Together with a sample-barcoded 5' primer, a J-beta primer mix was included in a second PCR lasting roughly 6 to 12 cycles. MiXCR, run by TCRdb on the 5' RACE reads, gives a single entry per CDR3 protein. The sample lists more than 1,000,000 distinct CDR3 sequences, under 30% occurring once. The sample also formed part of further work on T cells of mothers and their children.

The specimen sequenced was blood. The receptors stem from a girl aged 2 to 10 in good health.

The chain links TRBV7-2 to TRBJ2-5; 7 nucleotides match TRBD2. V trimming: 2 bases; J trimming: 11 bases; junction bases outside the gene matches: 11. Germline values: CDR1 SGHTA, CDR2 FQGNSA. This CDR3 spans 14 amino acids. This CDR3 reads CASSLLLGAGEQYF. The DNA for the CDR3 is TGTGCCAGCAGCTTACTTCTCGGGGCGGGGGAGCAGTACTTC.

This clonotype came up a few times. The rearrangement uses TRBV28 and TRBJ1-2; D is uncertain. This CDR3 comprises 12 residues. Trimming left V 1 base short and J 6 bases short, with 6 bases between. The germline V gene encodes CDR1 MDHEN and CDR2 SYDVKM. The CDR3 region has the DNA TGTGCCAGCAGTTTATCCCAGCATGGCTACACCTTC. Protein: CASSLSQHGYTF.

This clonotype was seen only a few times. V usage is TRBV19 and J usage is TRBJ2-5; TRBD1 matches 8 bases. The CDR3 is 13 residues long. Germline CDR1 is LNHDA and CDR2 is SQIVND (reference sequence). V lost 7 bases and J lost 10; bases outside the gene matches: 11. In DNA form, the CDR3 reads TGTGCCAGTAAGATAGGACAGGGAAAGGACCAGTACTTC. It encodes CASKIGQGKDQYF. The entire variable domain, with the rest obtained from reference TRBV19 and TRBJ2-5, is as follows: DGGITQSPKYLFRKEGQNVTLSCEQNLNHDAMYWYRQDPGQGLRLIYYSQIVNDFQKGDIAEGYSVSREKKESFPLTVTSAQKNPTAFYLCASKIGQGKDQYFGPGTRLLVL.

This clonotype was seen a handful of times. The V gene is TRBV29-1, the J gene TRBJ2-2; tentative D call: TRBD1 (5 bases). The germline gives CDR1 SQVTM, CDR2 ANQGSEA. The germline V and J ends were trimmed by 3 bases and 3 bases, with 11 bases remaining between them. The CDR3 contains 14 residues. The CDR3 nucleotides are TGCAGCGTTGATCAGGGTTTGGACACCGGGGAGCTGTTTTTT. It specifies CSVDQGLDTGELFF.

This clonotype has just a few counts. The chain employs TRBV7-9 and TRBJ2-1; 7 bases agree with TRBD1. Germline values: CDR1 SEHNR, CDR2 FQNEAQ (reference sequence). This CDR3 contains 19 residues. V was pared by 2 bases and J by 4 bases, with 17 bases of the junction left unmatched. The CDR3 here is CASSLPRWTGSPSYNEQFF. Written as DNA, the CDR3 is TGTGCCAGCAGCTTACCCCGTTGGACAGGTTCCCCATCTTACAATGAGCAGTTCTTC.

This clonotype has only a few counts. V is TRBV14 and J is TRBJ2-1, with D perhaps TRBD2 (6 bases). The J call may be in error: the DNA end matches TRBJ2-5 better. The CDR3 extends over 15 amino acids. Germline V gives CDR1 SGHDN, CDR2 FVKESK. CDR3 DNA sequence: TGTGCCAGCAGCCAAAGGGGAGGCCGCGAAGAGACCCAGTACTTC. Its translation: CASSQRGGREETQYF.

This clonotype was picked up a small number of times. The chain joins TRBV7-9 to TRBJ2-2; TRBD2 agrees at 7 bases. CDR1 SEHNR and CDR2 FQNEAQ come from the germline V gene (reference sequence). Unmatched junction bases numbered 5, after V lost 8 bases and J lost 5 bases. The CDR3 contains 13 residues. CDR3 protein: CASHGGKTGELFF. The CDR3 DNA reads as TGTGCCAGCCACGGGGGGAAAACCGGGGAGCTGTTTTTT.

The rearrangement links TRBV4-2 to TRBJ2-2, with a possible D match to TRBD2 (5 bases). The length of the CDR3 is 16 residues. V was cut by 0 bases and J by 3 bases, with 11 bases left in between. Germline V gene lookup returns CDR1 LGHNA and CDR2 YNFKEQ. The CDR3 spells CASSQDLGAYTGELFF. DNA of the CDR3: TGTGCCAGCAGCCAAGATCTGGGAGCCTACACCGGGGAGCTGTTTTTT.

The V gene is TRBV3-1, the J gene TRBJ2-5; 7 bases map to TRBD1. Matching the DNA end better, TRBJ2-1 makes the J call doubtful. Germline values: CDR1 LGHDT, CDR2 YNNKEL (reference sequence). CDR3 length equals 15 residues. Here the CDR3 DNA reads TGTGCCAGCAGCCCCAGGGACAGAATAAACAATGAGCAGTTCTTC. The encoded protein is CASSPRDRINNEQFF.

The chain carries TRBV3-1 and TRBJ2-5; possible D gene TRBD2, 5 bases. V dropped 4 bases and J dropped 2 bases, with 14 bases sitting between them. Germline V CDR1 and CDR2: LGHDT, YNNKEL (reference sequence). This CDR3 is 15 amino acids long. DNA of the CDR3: TGTGCCAGCAGCCGAGGAGGTGGGGATCAAGAGACCCAGTACTTC. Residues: CASSRGGGDQETQYF.

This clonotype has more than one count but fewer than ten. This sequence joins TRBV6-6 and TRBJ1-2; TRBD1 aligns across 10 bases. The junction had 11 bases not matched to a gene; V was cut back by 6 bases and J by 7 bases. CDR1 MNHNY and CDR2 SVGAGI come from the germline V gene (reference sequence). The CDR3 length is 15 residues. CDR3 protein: CASSSLTGGGSGYTF. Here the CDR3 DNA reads TGTGCCAGCAGCTCCCTGACAGGGGGCGGATCTGGCTACACCTTC.

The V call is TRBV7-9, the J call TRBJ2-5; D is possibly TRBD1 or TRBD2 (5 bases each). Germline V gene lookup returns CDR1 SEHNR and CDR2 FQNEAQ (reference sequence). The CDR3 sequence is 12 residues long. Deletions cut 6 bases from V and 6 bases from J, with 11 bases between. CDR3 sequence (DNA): TGTGCCAGCAGAGGGGACCCCCAGACCCAGTACTTC. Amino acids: CASRGDPQTQYF.

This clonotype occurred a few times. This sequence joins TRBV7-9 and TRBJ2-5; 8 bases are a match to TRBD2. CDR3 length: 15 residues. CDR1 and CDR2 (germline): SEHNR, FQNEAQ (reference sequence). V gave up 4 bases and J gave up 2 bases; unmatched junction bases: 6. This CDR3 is CASSSRAGGQETQYF. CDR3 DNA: TGTGCCAGCAGCTCCCGGGCGGGGGGACAAGAGACCCAGTACTTC.

The CDR3 protein is CASSQVTPATEAFF. In DNA, the CDR3 is TGTGCCAGCAGCCAAGTGACCCCGGCGACTGAAGCTTTCTTT. V usage is TRBV16 and J usage is TRBJ1-1, with D uncertain. This CDR3 contains 14 residues. Germline values: CDR1 KGHSY, CDR2 FQNENV. The V gene lost 2 bases and the J gene lost 5 bases, with 12 bases spanning the gap.

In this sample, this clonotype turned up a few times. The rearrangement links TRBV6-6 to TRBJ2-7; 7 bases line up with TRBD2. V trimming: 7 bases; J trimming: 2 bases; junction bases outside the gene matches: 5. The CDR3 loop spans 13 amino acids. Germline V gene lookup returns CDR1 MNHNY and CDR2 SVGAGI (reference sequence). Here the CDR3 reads CASMAGETYEQYF. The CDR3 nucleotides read TGTGCCAGCATGGCGGGGGAGACCTACGAGCAGTACTTC.

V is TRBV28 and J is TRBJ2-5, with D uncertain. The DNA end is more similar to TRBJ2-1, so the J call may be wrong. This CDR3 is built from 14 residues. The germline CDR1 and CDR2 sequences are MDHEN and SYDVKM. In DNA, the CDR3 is TGTGCCAGCAGTTTATTCACAGAGGACAATGAGCAGTTCTTC. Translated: CASSLFTEDNEQFF.

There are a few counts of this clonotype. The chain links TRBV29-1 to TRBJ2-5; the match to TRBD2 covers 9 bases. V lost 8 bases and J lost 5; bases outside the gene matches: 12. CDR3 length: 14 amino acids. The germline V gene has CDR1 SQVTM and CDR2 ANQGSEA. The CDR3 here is CSHSPGLAMETQYF. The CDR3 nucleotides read TGCAGCCACTCCCCGGGACTAGCTATGGAGACCCAGTACTTC.

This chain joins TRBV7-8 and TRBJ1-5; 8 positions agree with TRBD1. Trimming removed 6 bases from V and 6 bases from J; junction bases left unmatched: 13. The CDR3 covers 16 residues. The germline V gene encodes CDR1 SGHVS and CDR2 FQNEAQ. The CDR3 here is CASSSPFGQGGQPQHF. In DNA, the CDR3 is TGTGCCAGCAGTTCCCCTTTTGGACAGGGAGGTCAGCCCCAGCATTTT.

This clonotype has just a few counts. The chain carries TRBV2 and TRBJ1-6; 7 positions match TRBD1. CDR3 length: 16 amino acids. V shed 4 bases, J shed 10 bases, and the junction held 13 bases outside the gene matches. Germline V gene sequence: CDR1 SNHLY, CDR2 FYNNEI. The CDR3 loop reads CASSGEGGRFISPLHF. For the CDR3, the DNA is TGTGCCAGCAGTGGAGAAGGGGGCAGATTTATATCACCCCTCCACTTT.

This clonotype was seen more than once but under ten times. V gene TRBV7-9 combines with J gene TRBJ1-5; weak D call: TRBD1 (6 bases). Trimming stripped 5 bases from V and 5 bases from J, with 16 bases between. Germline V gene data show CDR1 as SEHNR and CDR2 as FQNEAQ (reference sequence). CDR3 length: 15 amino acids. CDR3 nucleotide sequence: TGTGCCAGCAGCCCGCGGGGGGCGAGTGATCAGCCCCAGCATTTT. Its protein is CASSPRGASDQPQHF. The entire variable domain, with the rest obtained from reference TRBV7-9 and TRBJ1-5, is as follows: DTGVSQNPRHKITKRGQNVTFRCDPISEHNRLYWYRQTLGQGPEFLTYFQNEAQLEKSRLLSDRFSAERPKGSFSTLEIQRTEQGDSAMYLCASSPRGASDQPQHFGDGTRLSIL.

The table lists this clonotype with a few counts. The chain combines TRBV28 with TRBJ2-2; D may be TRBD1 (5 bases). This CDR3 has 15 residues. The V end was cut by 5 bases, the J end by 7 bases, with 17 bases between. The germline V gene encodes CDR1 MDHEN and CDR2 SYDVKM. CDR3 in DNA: TGTGCCAGCAGTAGGTCGACAGTTGATATCGGGGAGCTGTTTTTT. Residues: CASSRSTVDIGELFF.

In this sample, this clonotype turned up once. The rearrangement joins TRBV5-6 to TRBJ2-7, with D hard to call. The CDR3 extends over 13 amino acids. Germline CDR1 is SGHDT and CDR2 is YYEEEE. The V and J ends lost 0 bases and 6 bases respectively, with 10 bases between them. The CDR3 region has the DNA TGTGCCAGCAGCTTGGCTGGGTTCGGCGAGCAGTACTTC. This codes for CASSLAGFGEQYF.

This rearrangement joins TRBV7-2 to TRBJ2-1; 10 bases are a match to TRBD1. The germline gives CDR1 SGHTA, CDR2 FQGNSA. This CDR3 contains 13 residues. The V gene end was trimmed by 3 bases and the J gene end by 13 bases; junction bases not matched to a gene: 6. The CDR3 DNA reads TGTGCCAGCAGCTTGGGCCGACAGGGGGCCCAGTTCTTC. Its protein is CASSLGRQGAQFF.

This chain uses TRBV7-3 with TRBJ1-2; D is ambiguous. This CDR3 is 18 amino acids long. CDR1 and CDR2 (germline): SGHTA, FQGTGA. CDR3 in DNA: TGTGTTTCCAGCTTAAAACCCGGGTCCGGCGGAGGGTACTATGGCTACACCTTC. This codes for CVSSLKPGSGGGYYGYTF.

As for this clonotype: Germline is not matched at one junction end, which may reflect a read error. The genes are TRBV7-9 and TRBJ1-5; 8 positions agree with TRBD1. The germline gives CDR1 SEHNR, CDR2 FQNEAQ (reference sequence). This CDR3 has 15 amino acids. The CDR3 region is CASSLETGEGQPRHF. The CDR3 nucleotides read TGTGCCAGCAGCTTAGAGACAGGGGAGGGTCAGCCCCGGCATTTT.

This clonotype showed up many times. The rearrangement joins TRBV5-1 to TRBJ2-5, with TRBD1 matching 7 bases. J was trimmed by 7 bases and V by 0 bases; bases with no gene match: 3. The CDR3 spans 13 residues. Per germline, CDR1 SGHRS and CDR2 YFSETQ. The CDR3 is CASSLEAGGTQYF. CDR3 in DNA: TGCGCCAGCAGCTTGGAGGCAGGGGGGACCCAGTACTTC. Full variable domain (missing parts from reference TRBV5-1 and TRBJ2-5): KAGVTQTPRYLIKTRGQQVTLSCSPISGHRSVSWYQQTPGQGLQFLFEYFSETQRNKGNFPGRFSGRQFSNSRSEMNVSTLELGDSALYLCASSLEAGGTQYFGPGTRLLVL.

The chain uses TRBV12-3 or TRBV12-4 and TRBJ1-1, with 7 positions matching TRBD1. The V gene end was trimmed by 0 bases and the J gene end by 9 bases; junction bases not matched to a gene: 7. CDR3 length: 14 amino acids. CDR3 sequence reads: CASSLAGSGGKAFF. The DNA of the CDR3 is TGTGCCAGCAGTTTAGCGGGATCAGGGGGTAAAGCTTTCTTT.

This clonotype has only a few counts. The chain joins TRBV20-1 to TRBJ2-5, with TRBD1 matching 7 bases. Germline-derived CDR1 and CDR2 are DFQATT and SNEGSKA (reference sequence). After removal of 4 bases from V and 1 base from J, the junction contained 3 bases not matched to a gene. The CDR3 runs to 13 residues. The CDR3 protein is CSATTGPQETQYF. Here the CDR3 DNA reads TGCAGTGCTACGACAGGGCCCCAAGAGACCCAGTACTTC.